Following are 26 T cell receptor beta chains from one sample sequenced in a study of graft-versus-host responses after intestinal transplantation. Processing was applied to graft tissue in order to liberate intraepithelial and lamina propria lymphocytes. TCRdb's copy holds only in-frame clones and misses some; the assay was immunoSEQ multiplex PCR. The table includes about 63,000 clones, about 89% detected once. The sample here was ileum tissue, taken more than 350 days after transplant. The receptor set was obtained from a human patient who received an intestinal transplant, so some T cells may come from the graft donor.

A word on this clone: At one end the junction does not follow the germline gene, possibly because of a read error. CDR3 nucleotide sequence: TGTGCTAGCAGCTTAGCGGCTGGATGGGAGCCGTATTTT. Its protein is CASSLAAGWEPYF. The V and J genes are TRBV7-7 and TRBJ2-3; D possibly corresponds to TRBD2 (6 bases). The CDR3 covers 13 residues. Germline CDR1 SSHAT, CDR2 FNYEAQ (reference sequence).

DNA of the CDR3: TGCGCCAGCAGCCAGGAAACCTATGGCTACACCTTC. Its translation is CASSQETYGYTF. V usage is TRBV4-1 and J usage is TRBJ1-2; unclear D gene. V shed 3 bases and J shed 4 bases, with 6 bases lying between them. Germline CDR1 and CDR2: MGHRA and YSYEKL. This CDR3 is built from 12 residues.

The CDR3 loop is CASRDSGSWNEQFF. In DNA, the CDR3 is TGTGCCAGCAGGGACTCAGGGTCTTGGAATGAGCAGTTCTTC. V gene TRBV6-5 combines with J gene TRBJ2-1; tentatively, D is TRBD1 or TRBD2 (5 bases each). V was clipped by 6 bases and J by 7 bases, with 16 bases between them. Germline V gene sequence: CDR1 MNHEY, CDR2 SVGAGI. This CDR3 region has 14 residues.

The gene calls are TRBV6-5 and TRBJ1-2, with D perhaps matching TRBD1 (5 bases). With 4 bases removed from V and 8 bases from J, the gap between germline ends came to 17 bases. The CDR3 spans 14 residues. CDR1 and CDR2 from the germline V gene are MNHEY and SVGAGI. CDR3 sequence (DNA): TGTGCCAGCAGTTCGGGCAGGGAGGAAGAGGGCTACACCTTC. This sequence encodes CASSSGREEEGYTF.

This rearrangement joins TRBV6-1 to TRBJ2-2; a possible D gene is TRBD2 (5 bases). Germline V gives CDR1 MNHNS, CDR2 SASEGT. Between the trimmed V and J ends, which lost 7 bases and 7 bases, there was a span of 16 bases. The CDR3 has 14 amino acids. CDR3 region: CASIGGSGVGELFF. The CDR3 coding sequence is TGTGCCAGCATTGGTGGGAGTGGAGTCGGGGAGCTGTTTTTT.

The chain is built from TRBV28 and TRBJ2-2, with TRBD2 identical over 7 bases. The J segment lost 4 bases and the V segment lost 5 bases, leaving 10 bases of the junction unmatched. CDR1 is MDHEN and CDR2 is SYDVKM in the germline V gene. The CDR3 spans 16 residues. This chain's CDR3 is CASSLPSGPITGELFF. The DNA for the CDR3 is TGTGCCAGCAGTCTCCCTAGCGGCCCGATCACCGGGGAGCTGTTTTTT.

This chain connects TRBV9 to TRBJ2-1; 9 bases are shared with TRBD1. Germline CDR1 reads SGDLS; CDR2 reads YYNGEE. Trimming removed 3 bases from V and 5 bases from J; junction bases left unmatched: 0. This CDR3 comprises 13 residues. The CDR3 DNA reads TGTGCCAGCAGCGGGACAGGGGACAATGAGCAGTTCTTC. Translation gives CASSGTGDNEQFF.

This sequence joins TRBV6-1 and TRBJ2-7, with 14 nucleotides matching TRBD2. V lost 3 bases to trimming and J lost 2 bases; unmatched junction nucleotides: 6. CDR1 is MNHNS, CDR2 SASEGT, per germline. The CDR3 contains 17 residues. The CDR3: CASSEGLAGEIPYEQYF. The CDR3 region has the DNA TGTGCCAGCAGTGAGGGACTAGCGGGAGAAATTCCCTACGAGCAGTACTTC.

The chain couples TRBV11-2 to TRBJ2-1; 7 nucleotides match TRBD2. This CDR3 region has 17 residues. Germline V gene lookup returns CDR1 SGHAT and CDR2 FQNNGV. V lost 1 base to trimming and J lost 5 bases; unmatched junction nucleotides: 11. CDR3 DNA: TGTGCCAGCAGCTTAGGCCCTTTAGCGGGCGATAACAATGAGCAGTTCTTC. It specifies CASSLGPLAGDNNEQFF.

J is TRBJ1-2 and V is TRBV4-1; 8 bases are shared with TRBD1. CDR3 length: 14 amino acids. The J segment lost 3 bases and the V segment lost 1 base, leaving 1 base of the junction unmatched. Germline V CDR1 and CDR2: MGHRA, YSYEKL. The CDR3 region has the DNA TGCGCCAGCAGCCAAGTGACAGGGGACTATGGCTACACCTTC. Protein: CASSQVTGDYGYTF.

The chain is built from TRBV7-3 and TRBJ2-7, with 7 bases aligning to TRBD1. CDR3 size: 15 residues. Trimming at V came to 5 bases and at J to 2 bases, leaving 9 bases not matched to a gene. Germline V CDR1 and CDR2: SGHTA, FQGTGA. CDR3 residues: CASSLGTAPTYEQYF. Written as DNA, the CDR3 is TGTGCCAGCAGCCTAGGGACAGCACCTACCTACGAGCAGTACTTC.

The chain joins TRBV20-1 to TRBJ1-3; D gene unclear. The CDR3 covers 11 residues. The germline CDR1 and CDR2 sequences are DFQATT and SNEGSKA (reference sequence). Trimming stripped 3 bases from V and 8 bases from J, with 8 bases between. CDR3 residues: CSASWEHTIYF. CDR3 coding DNA: TGCAGTGCTAGCTGGGAGCACACCATATATTTT.

The chain joins TRBV21-1 to TRBJ2-5; no DNA check was done on the table's D call, TRBD2. TRBV21-1 is given as a pseudogene. CDR3 size: 15 residues. The CDR3 nucleotides read TGTGCCAGCAGCACACTAGCGGGAGGTCAAGAGACCCAGTACTTC. It codes for CASSTLAGGQETQYF.

V is TRBV27 and J is TRBJ2-7; 11 bases are shared with TRBD2. V was pared by 2 bases and J by 0 bases, with 3 bases of the junction left unmatched. CDR1 is MNHEY and CDR2 is SMNVEV in the germline V gene (reference sequence). This CDR3 has 16 amino acids. CDR3: CASSLIAGGHSYEQYF. The CDR3 region has the DNA TGTGCCAGCAGTTTAATAGCGGGAGGGCACTCCTACGAGCAGTACTTC.

This rearrangement joins TRBV19 to TRBJ1-3; perhaps TRBD1 as D (5 bases). This CDR3 has 14 amino acids. V was pared by 8 bases and J by 3 bases, with 14 bases between. Germline V gene data show CDR1 as LNHDA and CDR2 as SQIVND (reference sequence). This CDR3 reads CASGTRVSGNTIYF. The CDR3 DNA is TGTGCCAGTGGGACCAGGGTTAGTGGAAACACCATATATTTT.

This clone is a singleton in its sample. The chain joins TRBV15 to TRBJ1-4; D possibly corresponds to TRBD1 (5 bases). CDR3 length equals 15 residues. Germline values: CDR1 LNHNV, CDR2 YYDKDF (reference sequence). V gave up 0 bases and J gave up 6 bases, with 11 bases separating them. The CDR3 DNA follows: TGTGCCACCAGCAGAGATCTAGGGACCGATGAAAAACTGTTTTTT. Amino acids: CATSRDLGTDEKLFF.

The genes are TRBV28 and TRBJ1-1; D is ambiguous. V lost 7 bases and J lost 5, with 14 bases in between. The CDR3 covers 13 residues. CDR1 is MDHEN and CDR2 is SYDVKM in the germline V gene. CDR3 nucleotides: TGTGCCAGCACGGCGGCTCAGAGAACTGAAGCTTTCTTT. Encoded protein: CASTAAQRTEAFF.

The chain has TRBV2 and TRBJ2-2, with TRBD2 matching 10 bases. With 4 bases clipped from V and 7 bases from J, the junction kept 6 bases outside the gene matches. The CDR3 has 15 amino acids. Germline V gene sequence: CDR1 SNHLY, CDR2 FYNNEI. CDR3 sequence: CASSGLAGVGGELFF. CDR3 nucleotides: TGTGCCAGCAGTGGGCTAGCGGGAGTTGGCGGGGAGCTGTTTTTT. The whole variable domain, filled in from reference TRBV2 and TRBJ2-2, reads EPEVTQTPSHQVTQMGQEVILRCVPISNHLYFYWYRQILGQKVEFLVSFYNNEISEKSEIFDDQFSVERPDGSNFTLKIRSTKLEDSAMYFCASSGLAGVGGELFFGEGSRLTVL.

The chain is built from TRBV5-1 and TRBJ1-2; D perhaps matches TRBD1 (5 bases). The germline gives CDR1 SGHRS, CDR2 YFSETQ. The V end lost 4 bases, the J end lost 7 bases, and 14 bases lay between the germline ends. This CDR3 spans 13 amino acids. CDR3 nucleotides: TGCGCCAGCAGCCCCAGGGTTACGGGTGGCTACACCTTC. This sequence encodes CASSPRVTGGYTF.

The V call is TRBV4-1, the J call TRBJ2-7; the D is unclear. This CDR3 is 14 amino acids long. The germline gives CDR1 MGHRA, CDR2 YSYEKL. The V end lost 1 base, the J end lost 2 bases, and 9 bases lay between the germline ends. CDR3 loop: CASSQGFITYEQYF. CDR3 nucleotides: TGCGCCAGCAGCCAAGGTTTCATTACCTACGAGCAGTACTTC.

Of note for this clone: Mismatch with germline at one junction end may stem from a read error. The gene calls are TRBV10-2 and TRBJ1-2, with D maybe TRBD1 (6 bases). The CDR3 has 12 amino acids. Germline V gene sequence: CDR1 WSHSY, CDR2 SAAADI. CDR3 DNA: TGCGCCAGCAGTGGGGGGGCCAATGGCCACACCTTC. Its translation is CASSGGANGHTF.

The V gene is TRBV4-2, the J gene TRBJ2-5; 7 nucleotides agree with TRBD1. The V segment lost 0 bases and the J segment 4 bases; nucleotides outside the gene matches: 14. The CDR3 has 18 amino acids. Germline loops: CDR1 LGHNA, CDR2 YNFKEQ. The CDR3 DNA is TGTGCCAGCAGCCAAGATCCCGTATCTAGGGGGCGTCTAGAGACCCAGTACTTC. This codes for CASSQDPVSRGRLETQYF.

The rearrangement joins TRBV2 to TRBJ1-1; D is ambiguous. V lost 4 bases and J lost 4, with 13 bases in between. CDR1 and CDR2 from the germline V gene are SNHLY and FYNNEI. The CDR3 extends over 14 amino acids. This chain's CDR3 is CASSARTLATEAFF. CDR3 bases: TGTGCCAGCAGTGCAAGGACCCTGGCCACTGAAGCTTTCTTT.

The chain recombines TRBV28 with TRBJ2-5; D is unclear. Germline lookup yields CDR1 MDHEN and CDR2 SYDVKM. Trimming stripped 5 bases from V and 7 bases from J, with 8 bases between. The CDR3 runs to 11 residues. The CDR3 DNA sequence: TGTGCCAGCAGTCCGAGGAGGACCCAGTACTTC. This translates into CASSPRRTQYF.

The chain links TRBV6-6 to TRBJ1-5, with D unresolved. The CDR3 consists of 14 residues. V was cut by 5 bases and J by 6 bases, with 14 bases left in between. Per the germline V gene, CDR1 is MNHNY and CDR2 is SVGAGI (reference sequence). CDR3 in amino acids: CASSGRTAAQPQHF. DNA for the CDR3: TGTGCCAGCAGTGGAAGGACCGCGGCTCAGCCCCAGCATTTT.

The genes are TRBV29-1 and TRBJ1-4; possible D gene TRBD1, 6 bases. This CDR3 is 13 amino acids long. Trimming removed 7 bases from V and 6 bases from J, with 15 bases in between. In germline, CDR1 is SQVTM, CDR2 ANQGSEA. CDR3 region: CSAQGLGDEKLFF. In DNA, the CDR3 is TGCAGCGCCCAGGGGCTAGGGGATGAAAAACTGTTTTTT.